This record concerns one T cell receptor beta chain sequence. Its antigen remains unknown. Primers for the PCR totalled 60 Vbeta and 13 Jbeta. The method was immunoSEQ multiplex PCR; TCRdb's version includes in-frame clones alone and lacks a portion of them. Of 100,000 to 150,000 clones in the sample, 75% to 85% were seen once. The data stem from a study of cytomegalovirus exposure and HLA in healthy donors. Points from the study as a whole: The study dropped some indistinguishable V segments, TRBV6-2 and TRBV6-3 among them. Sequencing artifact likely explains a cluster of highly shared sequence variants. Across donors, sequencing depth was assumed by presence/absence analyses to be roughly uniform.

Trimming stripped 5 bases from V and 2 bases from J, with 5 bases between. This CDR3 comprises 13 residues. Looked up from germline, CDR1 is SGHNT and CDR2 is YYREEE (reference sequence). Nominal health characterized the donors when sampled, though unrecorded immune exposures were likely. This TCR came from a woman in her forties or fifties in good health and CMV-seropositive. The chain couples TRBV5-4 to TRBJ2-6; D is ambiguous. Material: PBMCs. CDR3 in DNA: TGTGCCAGCAGAACTGCTGGGGCCAACGTCCTGACTTTC. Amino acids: CASRTAGANVLTF.